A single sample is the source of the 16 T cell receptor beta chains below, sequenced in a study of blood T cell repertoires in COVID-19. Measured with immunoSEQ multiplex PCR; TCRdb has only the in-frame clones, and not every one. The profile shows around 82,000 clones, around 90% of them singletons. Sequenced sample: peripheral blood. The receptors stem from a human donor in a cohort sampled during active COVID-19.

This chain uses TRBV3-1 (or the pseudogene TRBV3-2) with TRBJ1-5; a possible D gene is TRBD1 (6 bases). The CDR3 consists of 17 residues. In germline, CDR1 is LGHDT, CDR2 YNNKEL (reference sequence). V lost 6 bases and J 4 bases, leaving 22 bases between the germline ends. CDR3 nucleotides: TGTGCCAGCAGAAACAGGGCGGAGCCCTCCCTTAATCAGCCCCAGCATTTT. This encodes CASRNRAEPSLNQPQHF.

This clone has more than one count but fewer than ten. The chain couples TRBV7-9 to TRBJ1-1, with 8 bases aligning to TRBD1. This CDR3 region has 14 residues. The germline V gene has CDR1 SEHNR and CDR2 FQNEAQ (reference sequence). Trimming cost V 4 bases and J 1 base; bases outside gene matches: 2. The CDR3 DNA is TGTGCCAGCAGCTCCGACAGGGGGAACACTGAAGCTTTCTTT. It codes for CASSSDRGNTEAFF.

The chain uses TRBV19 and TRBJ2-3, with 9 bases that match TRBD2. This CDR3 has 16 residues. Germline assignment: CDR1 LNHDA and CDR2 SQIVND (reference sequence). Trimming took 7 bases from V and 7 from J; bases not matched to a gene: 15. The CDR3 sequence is CASTPRPAGGQYTQYF. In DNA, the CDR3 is TGTGCCAGTACCCCGCGTCCCGCGGGGGGGCAATATACGCAGTATTTT.

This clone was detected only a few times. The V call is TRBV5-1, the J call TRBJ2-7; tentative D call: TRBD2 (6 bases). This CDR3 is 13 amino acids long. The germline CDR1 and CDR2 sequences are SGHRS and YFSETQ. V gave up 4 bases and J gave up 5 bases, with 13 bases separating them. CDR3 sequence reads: CASSPAGINEQYF. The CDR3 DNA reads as TGCGCCAGCAGCCCGGCGGGGATCAACGAGCAGTACTTC.

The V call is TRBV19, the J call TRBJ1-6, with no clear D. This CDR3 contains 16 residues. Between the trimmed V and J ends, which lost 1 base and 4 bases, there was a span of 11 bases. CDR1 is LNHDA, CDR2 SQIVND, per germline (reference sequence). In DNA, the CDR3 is TGTGCCAGTAGTATAGCATGGAGTCAGTATAATTCACCCCTCCACTTT. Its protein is CASSIAWSQYNSPLHF.

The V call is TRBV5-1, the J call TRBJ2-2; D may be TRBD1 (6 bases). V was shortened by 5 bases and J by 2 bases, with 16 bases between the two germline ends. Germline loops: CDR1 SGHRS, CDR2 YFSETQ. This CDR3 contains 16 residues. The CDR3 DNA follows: TGCGCCAGCAGGGTGGGGGCGCGTATTAACACCGGGGAGCTGTTTTTT. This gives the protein CASRVGARINTGELFF.

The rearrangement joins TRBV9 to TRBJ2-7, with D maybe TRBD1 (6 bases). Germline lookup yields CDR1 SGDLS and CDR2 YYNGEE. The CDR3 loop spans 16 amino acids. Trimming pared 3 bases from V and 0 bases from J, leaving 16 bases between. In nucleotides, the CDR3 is TGTGCCAGCAGCGCGGCAGGGGATTTAACCTCCTACGAGCAGTACTTC. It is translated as CASSAAGDLTSYEQYF.

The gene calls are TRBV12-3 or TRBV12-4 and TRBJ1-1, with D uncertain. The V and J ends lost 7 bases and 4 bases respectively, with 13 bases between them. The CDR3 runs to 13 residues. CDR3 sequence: CASTHRRFTEAFF. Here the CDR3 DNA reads TGTGCCAGCACCCATAGGAGGTTCACTGAAGCTTTCTTT.

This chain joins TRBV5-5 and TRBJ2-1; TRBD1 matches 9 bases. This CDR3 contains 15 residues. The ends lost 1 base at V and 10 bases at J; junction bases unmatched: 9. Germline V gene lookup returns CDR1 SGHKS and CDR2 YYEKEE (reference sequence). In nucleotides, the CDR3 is TGTGCCAGCAGCTTGTCGGGACAGGGATATTTGGAGCAGTTCTTC. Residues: CASSLSGQGYLEQFF. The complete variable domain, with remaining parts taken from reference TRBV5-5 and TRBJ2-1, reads DAGVTQSPTHLIKTRGQQVTLRCSPISGHKSVSWYQQVLGQGPQFIFQYYEKEERGRGNFPDRFSARQFPNYSSELNVNALLLGDSALYLCASSLSGQGYLEQFFGPGTRLTVL.

The CDR3 DNA reads TGTGCCAGCAGCCGGGGACAGGGGGACAAAAACATTCAGTACTTC. It specifies CASSRGQGDKNIQYF. V and J are TRBV5-6 and TRBJ2-4, with 11 positions matching TRBD1. CDR1 SGHDT and CDR2 YYEEEE come from the germline V gene. CDR3 length: 15 amino acids. The junction had 3 bases not matched to a gene; V was cut back by 4 bases and J by 3 bases.

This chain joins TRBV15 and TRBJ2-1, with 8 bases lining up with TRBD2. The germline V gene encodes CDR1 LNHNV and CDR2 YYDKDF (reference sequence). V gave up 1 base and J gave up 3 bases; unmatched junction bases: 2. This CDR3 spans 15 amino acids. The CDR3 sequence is CATSRAGTSYNEQFF. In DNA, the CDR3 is TGTGCCACCAGCAGAGCCGGGACTAGCTACAATGAGCAGTTCTTC.

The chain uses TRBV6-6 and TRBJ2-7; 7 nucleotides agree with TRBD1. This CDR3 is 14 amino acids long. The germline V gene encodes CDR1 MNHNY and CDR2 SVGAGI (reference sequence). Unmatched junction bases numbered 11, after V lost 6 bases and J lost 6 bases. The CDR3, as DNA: TGTGCCAGCAGCCTAACAGGGGCAGGGAGCGAGCAGTACTTC. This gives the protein CASSLTGAGSEQYF.

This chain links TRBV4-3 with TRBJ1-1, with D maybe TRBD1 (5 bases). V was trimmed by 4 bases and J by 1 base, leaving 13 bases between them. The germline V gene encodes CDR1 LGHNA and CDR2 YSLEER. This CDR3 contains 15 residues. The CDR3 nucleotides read TGCGCCAGCAGCCCGATGGGACTGTCGAACACTGAAGCTTTCTTT. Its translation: CASSPMGLSNTEAFF.

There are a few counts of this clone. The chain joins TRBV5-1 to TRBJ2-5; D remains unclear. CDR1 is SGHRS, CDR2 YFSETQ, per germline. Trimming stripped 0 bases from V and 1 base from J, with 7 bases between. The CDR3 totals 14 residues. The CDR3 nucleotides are TGCGCCAGCAGCTTGGTTTTAGCCCAAGAGACCCAGTACTTC. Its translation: CASSLVLAQETQYF.

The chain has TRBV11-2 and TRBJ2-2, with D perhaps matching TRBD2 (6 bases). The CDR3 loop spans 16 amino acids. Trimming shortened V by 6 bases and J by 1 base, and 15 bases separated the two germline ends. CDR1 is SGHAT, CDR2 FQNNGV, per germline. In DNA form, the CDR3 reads TGTGCCAGCAGGCAAACCGGGACTCAGAACACCGGGGAGCTGTTTTTT. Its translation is CASRQTGTQNTGELFF.

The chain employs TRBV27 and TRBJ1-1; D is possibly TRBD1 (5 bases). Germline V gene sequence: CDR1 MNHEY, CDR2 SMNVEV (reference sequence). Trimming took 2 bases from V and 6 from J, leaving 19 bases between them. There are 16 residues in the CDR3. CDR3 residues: CASSLDLGGRISEAFF. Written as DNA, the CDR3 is TGTGCCAGCAGTTTAGATCTGGGGGGGAGAATATCTGAAGCTTTCTTT.